Below, 16 T cell receptor beta chains from the same sample are listed, as sequenced in a study of T cells in Graves' hyperthyroidism and ophthalmopathy. TCR beta CDR3 sequences were amplified from RNA transcripts. A set of HTBI primers served as the primers for a first-round RT-PCR of the TCR CDR3. TCRdb passed the multiplex PCR reads through MiXCR, listing each CDR3 protein once. Among about 210,000 distinct CDR3 sequences listed, about a sixth were seen once. Input material: blood. Source of these receptors: a man aged 45-65 years with Graves' hyperthyroidism.

The V gene is TRBV3-1, the J gene TRBJ1-4; D not certain. V lost 5 bases to trimming and J lost 0 bases, with 10 bases between them. From germline, CDR1 is LGHDT and CDR2 YNNKEL (reference sequence). The CDR3 loop spans 15 amino acids. CDR3 in DNA: TGTGCCAGCAGCTCCACCGCCCCAACTAATGAAAAACTGTTTTTT. Its protein is CASSSTAPTNEKLFF.

This clonotype was seen repeatedly, ten times or more. V gene TRBV19 combines with J gene TRBJ2-2; perhaps TRBD2 as D (6 bases). The CDR3 covers 17 residues. Germline V gene lookup returns CDR1 LNHDA and CDR2 SQIVND (reference sequence). Between the trimmed V and J ends, which lost 3 bases and 2 bases, there was a span of 16 bases. This chain's CDR3 is CASSILVAARNTGELFF. The CDR3 DNA sequence: TGTGCCAGTAGTATTCTTGTAGCGGCAAGAAACACCGGGGAGCTGTTTTTT. Combining the CDR3 with reference TRBV19 and TRBJ2-2 gives the whole variable domain DGGITQSPKYLFRKEGQNVTLSCEQNLNHDAMYWYRQDPGQGLRLIYYSQIVNDFQKGDIAEGYSVSREKKESFPLTVTSAQKNPTAFYLCASSILVAARNTGELFFGEGSRLTVL.

This clonotype was counted ten times or more. The gene calls are TRBV18 and TRBJ2-2; D is uncertain. The CDR3 spans 12 residues. Germline-derived CDR1 and CDR2 are KGHSH and LQKENI. The V gene lost 3 bases and the J gene lost 1 base, with 0 bases spanning the gap. CDR3 region: CASSPNTGELFF. Written as DNA, the CDR3 is TGTGCCAGCTCACCGAACACCGGGGAGCTGTTTTTT.

The chain uses TRBV6-5 and TRBJ1-1; the D gene is possibly TRBD1 (5 bases). In germline, CDR1 is MNHEY, CDR2 SVGAGI. V lost 3 bases, J lost 3 bases, and 8 bases lay in between. The CDR3 is made up of 13 amino acids. The CDR3: CASSYRGDTEAFF. DNA for the CDR3: TGTGCCAGCAGTTATCGGGGGGACACTGAAGCTTTCTTT.

This clonotype has at least ten counts. The chain links TRBV28 to TRBJ1-5, with D maybe TRBD1 (5 bases). V gave up 5 bases and J gave up 6 bases, with 8 bases separating them. The CDR3 is made up of 12 amino acids. Germline CDR1 MDHEN, CDR2 SYDVKM. This CDR3 is CASSVGAQPQHF. For the CDR3, the DNA is TGTGCCAGCAGTGTAGGGGCTCAGCCCCAGCATTTT. Variable domain in full (rest from reference TRBV28 and TRBJ1-5): DVKVTQSSRYLVKRTGEKVFLECVQDMDHENMFWYRQDPGLGLRLIYFSYDVKMKEKGDIPEGYSVSREKKERFSLILESASTNQTSMYLCASSVGAQPQHFGDGTRLSIL.

J is TRBJ2-2 and V is TRBV4-2; 7 bases agree with TRBD1. CDR1 LGHNA and CDR2 YNFKEQ come from the germline V gene. This CDR3 spans 14 amino acids. J gave up 7 bases and V 1 base, and 3 bases lay outside the gene matches. CDR3 DNA: TGTGCCAGCAGCCAAGGGGACAGTCGCGGGGAGCTGTTTTTT. Protein: CASSQGDSRGELFF.

This clonotype was picked up many times. The V call is TRBV18, the J call TRBJ1-1, with D maybe TRBD1 (5 bases). V was shortened by 2 bases and J by 0 bases, with 10 bases between the two germline ends. In germline, CDR1 is KGHSH, CDR2 LQKENI. The CDR3 loop spans 15 amino acids. The CDR3 DNA reads as TGTGCCAGCTCACCAGGCAACAGGATGAACACTGAAGCTTTCTTT. The encoded protein is CASSPGNRMNTEAFF.

The chain combines TRBV7-3 with TRBJ2-1, with no clear D. V was cut by 1 base and J by 14 bases, with 18 bases left in between. Germline CDR1 SGHTA, CDR2 FQGTGA. CDR3 length: 14 amino acids. CDR3 sequence reads: CASSLMPGPDPKFF. CDR3 nucleotide sequence: TGTGCCAGCAGCTTAATGCCGGGCCCGGACCCGAAGTTCTTC.

The chain joins TRBV10-1 to TRBJ1-1, with D unclear. Trimming removed 5 bases at V and 1 base at J, with 17 bases between. CDR1 is WNHNN and CDR2 is SYGVQD in the germline V gene (reference sequence). This CDR3 is built from 16 residues. The CDR3 region has the DNA TGCGCCAGCAGTAAAAGCCGGGTAAATGGGAACACTGAAGCTTTCTTT. Protein product: CASSKSRVNGNTEAFF.

This chain connects TRBV29-1 to TRBJ2-5; possible D gene TRBD1, 5 bases. With 2 bases removed from V and 5 bases from J, the gap between germline ends came to 12 bases. Per germline, CDR1 SQVTM and CDR2 ANQGSEA. This CDR3 has 13 residues. The CDR3 coding sequence is TGCAGCGTTGAACAGGGTGGAAGGGAGACCCAGTACTTC. It translates to CSVEQGGRETQYF.

V gene TRBV7-2 combines with J gene TRBJ1-2, with D tentatively TRBD1 (6 bases). Germline lookup yields CDR1 SGHTA and CDR2 FQGNSA. The CDR3 consists of 14 residues. The V end was cut by 1 base, the J end by 7 bases, with 13 bases between. The CDR3 protein is CASSLDGGQGGYTF. The CDR3 DNA is TGTGCCAGCAGCTTAGATGGGGGGCAGGGTGGCTACACCTTC.

This clonotype was observed at least ten times. J is TRBJ2-2 and V is TRBV30; D is undetermined. CDR3 length equals 10 residues. With 8 bases removed from V and 6 bases from J, the gap between germline ends came to 7 bases. Per germline, CDR1 GTSNPN and CDR2 SVGIG (reference sequence). The CDR3 DNA is TGTGCCCTGGGTGCCGGGGAGCTGTTTTTT. Its protein is CALGAGELFF.

This clonotype was seen once. A read error may explain this, as a much larger clone is one base away. The rearrangement uses TRBV27 and TRBJ1-1; 7 positions match TRBD1. This CDR3 region has 14 residues. The germline CDR1 and CDR2 sequences are MNHEY and SMNVEV (reference sequence). Written as DNA, the CDR3 is TGTGTCAGCAGTTCGACAGGGTACTTCACTGAAGCTTTCTTT. It yields the protein CVSSSTGYFTEAFF.

The chain joins TRBV12-3 or TRBV12-4 to TRBJ1-5, with 7 bases identical to TRBD1. The CDR3 is 14 amino acids. V gave up 6 bases and J gave up 4 bases; unmatched junction bases: 6. In DNA, the CDR3 is TGTGCCAGCAGGGCTGACAGGGAAAATCAGCCCCAGCATTTT. Translated: CASRADRENQPQHF.

This clonotype was seen ten or more times. The gene calls are TRBV6-1 and TRBJ1-2, with 8 nucleotides matching TRBD1. Germline values: CDR1 MNHNS, CDR2 SASEGT. With 8 bases clipped from V and 4 bases from J, the junction kept 6 bases outside the gene matches. The CDR3 runs to 13 residues. CDR3 nucleotide sequence: TGTGCCAGCGGACCCGGGACAGGCTATGGCTACACCTTC. As protein: CASGPGTGYGYTF.

In this sample, this clonotype turned up many times. This chain joins TRBV12-3 or TRBV12-4 and TRBJ2-3; weak D call: TRBD2 (5 bases). The CDR3 covers 14 residues. Trimming shortened V by 6 bases and J by 6 bases, and 16 bases separated the two germline ends. In DNA form, the CDR3 reads TGTGCCAGCAGCCTAGCCGGGCCCAGGGATACGCAGTATTTT. It specifies CASSLAGPRDTQYF.